This T cell receptor (beta chain) was sequenced during a study of cytomegalovirus exposure and HLA in healthy donors. Overall study results and limits: Because they were indistinguishable, some V segments, including TRBV6-2 and TRBV6-3, were excluded.

The PCR contained 60 Vbeta and 13 Jbeta primers. Method: immunoSEQ multiplex PCR; TCRdb's copy keeps in-frame clones and lacks some. The sample lists 70,000 to 100,000 clones; roughly 69% were seen once. Germline values: CDR1 SEHNR, CDR2 FQNEAQ (reference sequence). The CDR3 totals 17 residues. Remarks on this clone: Antigen unknown. A junction boundary mismatches the germline segment, possibly from a read error.

The V and J genes are TRBV7-9 and TRBJ2-1, with 8 bases that match TRBD1. The TCR sequence derives from a woman between 45 and 65 years old in good health and CMV-seropositive. The sample consisted of PBMCs. The DNA of the CDR3 is TGTTCCAGCAGCCCAATCCAGACAGGGGTTCTCATCAATGAGCAGTTCTTC. Protein product: CSSSPIQTGVLINEQFF. The whole variable domain, remainder taken from reference TRBV7-9 and TRBJ2-1, is DTGVSQNPRHKITKRGQNVTFRCDPISEHNRLYWYRQTLGQGPEFLTYFQNEAQLEKSRLLSDRFSAERPKGSFSTLEIQRTEQGDSAMYLCSSSPIQTGVLINEQFFGPGTRLTVL.